The T cell receptor beta chain described here comes from a study of cytomegalovirus exposure and HLA in healthy donors. Overall study findings and caveats: The TCR clusters that emerged in the first cohort tended, a later analysis found, to co-occur in the approximately 130 validation repertoires.

Details on this clone: The antigen is not known.

Profiled with immunoSEQ multiplex PCR; TCRdb holds only in-frame clones, not every one. Among 95,000 to 150,000 clones listed, 90% to 96% were seen once. From germline, CDR1 is MNHEY and CDR2 SVGAGI. The V gene lost 6 bases and the J gene lost 2 bases, with 14 bases spanning the gap. The CDR3 length is 14 residues. Sequencing was performed on PBMCs. This sequence originates from a young man in good health and CMV-seronegative. The chain combines TRBV6-5 with TRBJ2-7, with D tentatively TRBD1 (5 bases). CDR3 DNA sequence: TGTGCCAGCAGGCCCACAGGAATCACCTACGAGCAGTACTTC. This sequence encodes CASRPTGITYEQYF.